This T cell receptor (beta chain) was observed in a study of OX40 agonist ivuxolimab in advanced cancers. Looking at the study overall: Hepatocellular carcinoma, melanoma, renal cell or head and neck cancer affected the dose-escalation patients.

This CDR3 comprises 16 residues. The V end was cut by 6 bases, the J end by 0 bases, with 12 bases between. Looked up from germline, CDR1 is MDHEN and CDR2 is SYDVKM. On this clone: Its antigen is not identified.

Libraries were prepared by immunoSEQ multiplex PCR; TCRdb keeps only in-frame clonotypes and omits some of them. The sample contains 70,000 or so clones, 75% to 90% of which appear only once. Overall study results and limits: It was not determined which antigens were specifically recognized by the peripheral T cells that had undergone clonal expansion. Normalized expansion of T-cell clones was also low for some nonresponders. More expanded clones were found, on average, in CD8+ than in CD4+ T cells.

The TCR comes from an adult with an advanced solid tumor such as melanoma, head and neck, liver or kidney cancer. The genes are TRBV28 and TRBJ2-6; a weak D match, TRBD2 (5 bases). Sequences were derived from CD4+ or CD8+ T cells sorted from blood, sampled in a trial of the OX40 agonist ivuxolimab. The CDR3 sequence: CASRTERSSGANVLTF. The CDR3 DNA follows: TGTGCCAGCAGGACGGAGCGGAGCTCTGGGGCCAACGTCCTGACTTTC.